The entry that follows covers one T cell receptor beta chain sequence. The antigen is not known. The source of the sample is a study of T cell responses to AZD1222 COVID-19 vaccine. Notes on the study in general: The donor group comprised mostly white British people and more females; the analysis possibly underestimated clonal diversity. Reports say nearly half of spike-specific TCRs go after unmutated variant regions.

Assay: immunoSEQ multiplex PCR; the TCRdb copy retains only in-frame clones and omits some. The sample records tens of thousands of clones, 65% to 85% being singletons. CDR3 length: 15 amino acids. The germline V gene has CDR1 MGHRA and CDR2 YSYEKL. The germline V and J ends were trimmed by 0 bases and 2 bases, with 7 bases remaining between them. This clonotype originated in an adult in good health. The V call is TRBV4-1, the J call TRBJ1-4; D is undetermined. The material sequenced was peripheral blood, taken on day 0 of AZD1222 vaccination. CDR3 sequence: CASSQEGGTNEKLFF. The CDR3 nucleotides read TGCGCCAGCAGCCAAGAAGGTGGGACTAATGAAAAACTGTTTTTT.